This T cell receptor beta chain was identified in a study of T cell repertoires in cytomegalovirus infection. TCRdb reanalysed the reads using MiXCR and keeps one entry per CDR3 protein. Here the sample spans approximately 290,000 distinct CDR3 sequences, roughly 25% being singletons. This clonotype came up a few times. The germline V gene encodes CDR1 DFQATT and CDR2 SNEGSKA (reference sequence). V was cut by 6 bases and J by 0 bases, with 8 bases left in between. There are 12 residues in the CDR3. The V gene is TRBV20-1, the J gene TRBJ2-5; D remains ambiguous. This TCR came from a human donor in good health (CMV status not recorded). Some clones in this sample may be carry-over from other donors' samples. Sequencing used PBMCs. CDR3 bases: TGCAGTGCCCCGACGGACCAAGAGACCCAGTACTTC. This sequence encodes CSAPTDQETQYF.